This TCR beta chain was profiled in a study of Graves' ophthalmopathy and Graves' hyperthyroidism. This CDR3 is built from 19 residues. Germline CDR1 MGHDK, CDR2 SYGVNS. Trimming took off 5 bases at V and 0 bases at J, with 22 bases between the two ends. For repertoire sequencing, the TCR beta CDR3 regions were amplified from RNA transcripts. The library came from an HTBI-primed first-round RT-PCR and a second-round multiplex PCR. TCRdb re-called the multiplex PCR reads with MiXCR, one entry per CDR3 protein. Of 600,000 to 950,000 distinct CDR3 sequences in the sample, roughly two fifths were seen once.

The chain uses TRBV25-1 and TRBJ2-2; maybe TRBD1 (5 bases). The sequence was collected from an adult man with Graves' ophthalmopathy. Sequencing was carried out using peripheral blood. The DNA for the CDR3 is TGTGCCAGCAGTTACGCCATGCCCTGGGGCAGCGCGAACACCGGGGAGCTGTTTTTT. The encoded protein is CASSYAMPWGSANTGELFF.